This T cell receptor (beta chain) derives from a study of control samples from healthy donors and cancer patients. The CDR3 is 16 amino acids. The ends lost 3 bases at V and 3 bases at J; junction bases unmatched: 8. Germline assignment: CDR1 SEHNR and CDR2 FQNEAQ (reference sequence). The method was immunoSEQ multiplex PCR; TCRdb's version includes in-frame clones alone and lacks a portion of them. There are roughly 150,000 clones in the sample; 93% occur only once, and 2% to 2.5% lies in the top ten. This chain connects TRBV7-9 to TRBJ2-7; 10 bases are a match to TRBD1. This clonotype was sampled from a man between 45 and 60 years old in good health. Material: blood. CDR3 amino acids: CASSFIEGQGSYEQYF. CDR3 DNA: TGTGCCAGCAGCTTCATAGAGGGACAGGGGAGCTACGAGCAGTACTTC.